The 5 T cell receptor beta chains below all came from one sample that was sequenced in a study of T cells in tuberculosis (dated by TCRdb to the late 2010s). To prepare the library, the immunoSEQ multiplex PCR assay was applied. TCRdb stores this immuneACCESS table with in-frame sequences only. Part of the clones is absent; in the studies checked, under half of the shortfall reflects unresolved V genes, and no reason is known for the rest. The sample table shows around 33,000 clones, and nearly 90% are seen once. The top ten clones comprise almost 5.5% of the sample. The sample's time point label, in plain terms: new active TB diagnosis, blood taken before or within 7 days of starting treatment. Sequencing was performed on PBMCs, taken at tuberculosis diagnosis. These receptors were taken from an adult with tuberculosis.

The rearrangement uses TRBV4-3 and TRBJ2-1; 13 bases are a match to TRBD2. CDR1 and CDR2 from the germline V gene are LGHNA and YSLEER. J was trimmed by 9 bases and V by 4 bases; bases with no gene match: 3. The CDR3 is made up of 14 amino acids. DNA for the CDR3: TGCGCCAGCAGCCCCGGACTAGCGGGAGCTGAGCAGTTCTTC. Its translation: CASSPGLAGAEQFF.

CDR3 DNA sequence: TGTGCCACCTCCCCCCTTCCGGGACAGGGAAAAGGCGAGCAGTACTTC. Its protein product is CATSPLPGQGKGEQYF. The chain is built from TRBV21-1 and TRBJ2-7; the listed D gene, TRBD1, was not tested against the DNA. TRBV21-1 is a documented pseudogene. The CDR3 runs to 16 residues.

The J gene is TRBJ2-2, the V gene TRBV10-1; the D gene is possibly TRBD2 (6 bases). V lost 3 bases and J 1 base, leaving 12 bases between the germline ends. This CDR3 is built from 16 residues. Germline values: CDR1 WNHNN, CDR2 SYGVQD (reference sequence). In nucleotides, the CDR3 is TGCGCCAGCAGTGAATACGCGGGACGGAACACCGGGGAGCTGTTTTTT. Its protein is CASSEYAGRNTGELFF.

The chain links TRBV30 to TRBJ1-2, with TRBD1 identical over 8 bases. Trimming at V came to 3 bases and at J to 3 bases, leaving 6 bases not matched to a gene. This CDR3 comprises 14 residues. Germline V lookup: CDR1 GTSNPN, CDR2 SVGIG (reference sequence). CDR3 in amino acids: CAWSPTGGYYGYTF. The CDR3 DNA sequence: TGTGCCTGGAGCCCAACAGGGGGGTACTATGGCTACACCTTC.

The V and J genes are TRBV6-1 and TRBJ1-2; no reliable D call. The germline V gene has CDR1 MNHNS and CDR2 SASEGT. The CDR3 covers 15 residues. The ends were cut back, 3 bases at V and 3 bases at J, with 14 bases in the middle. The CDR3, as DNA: TGTGCCAGCAGTGAGTCGGACGGGGTTTACTATGGCTACACCTTC. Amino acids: CASSESDGVYYGYTF.